These 24 T cell receptor beta chains came from one sample sequenced in a study of blood T cell dynamics during melanoma immunotherapy. Time point of the sample: pre-treatment baseline. TCRdb keeps only in-frame clones here, not all; method: immunoSEQ multiplex PCR. The data contain tens of thousands of clones, roughly 87% of them singletons. The specimen comprised blood, sampled from a patient treated with checkpoint blockade. These receptors were collected from a human donor with melanoma.

This rearrangement joins TRBV2 to TRBJ1-4; 8 bases align to TRBD1. Per the germline V gene, CDR1 is SNHLY and CDR2 is FYNNEI. This CDR3 is 14 amino acids long. J lost 5 bases, V lost 6 bases, and 5 bases had no gene match. The CDR3 is CASSADRANEKLFF. The CDR3 bases are TGTGCCAGCAGCGCGGACAGGGCAAATGAAAAACTGTTTTTT.

The V gene is TRBV2, the J gene TRBJ2-7; D is ambiguous. Germline loops: CDR1 SNHLY, CDR2 FYNNEI. This CDR3 spans 11 amino acids. V dropped 6 bases and J dropped 4 bases, with 7 bases sitting between them. The CDR3 DNA sequence: TGTGCCAGCAGCTTGACATACGAGCAGTACTTC. Encoded protein: CASSLTYEQYF.

The rearrangement uses TRBV7-9 and TRBJ2-1; D is possibly TRBD1 or TRBD2 (6 bases each). CDR3 size: 15 residues. The germline CDR1 and CDR2 sequences are SEHNR and FQNEAQ (reference sequence). V gave up 0 bases and J gave up 9 bases, with 15 bases separating them. The CDR3 coding sequence is TGTGCCAGCAGCTTAGCGGCTGACGGAGGGGGTGAGCAGTTCTTC. Amino acid sequence: CASSLAADGGGEQFF.

This clone was seen only once. This chain uses TRBV14 with TRBJ2-1; D is unclear. CDR1 is SGHDN, CDR2 FVKESK, per germline. This CDR3 comprises 15 residues. Trimming removed 1 base from V and 0 bases from J, with 7 bases in between. CDR3 DNA sequence: TGTGCCAGCAGCCAAGGAACAACCTCCTACAATGAGCAGTTCTTC. Encoded protein: CASSQGTTSYNEQFF.

This chain links TRBV27 with TRBJ1-3; perhaps TRBD1 as D (5 bases). Germline V gene data show CDR1 as MNHEY and CDR2 as SMNVEV (reference sequence). Trimming took 8 bases from V and 0 from J, leaving 23 bases between them. The CDR3 runs to 18 residues. The CDR3 spells CASFPTDPGRLSGNTIYF. CDR3 sequence (DNA): TGTGCCAGCTTTCCAACGGACCCGGGACGGCTCTCTGGAAACACCATATATTTT.

The rearrangement joins TRBV2 to TRBJ2-1; TRBD1 might be the D (6 bases). Germline V gene data show CDR1 as SNHLY and CDR2 as FYNNEI. The CDR3 sequence is 15 residues long. The V end was cut by 4 bases, the J end by 0 bases, with 10 bases between. CDR3 nucleotides: TGTGCCAGCAGTGTACCCAGGGGCTCCTACAATGAGCAGTTCTTC. Translating gives CASSVPRGSYNEQFF. Filled out from reference TRBV2 and TRBJ2-1, the complete variable domain reads EPEVTQTPSHQVTQMGQEVILRCVPISNHLYFYWYRQILGQKVEFLVSFYNNEISEKSEIFDDQFSVERPDGSNFTLKIRSTKLEDSAMYFCASSVPRGSYNEQFFGPGTRLTVL.

The gene calls are TRBV29-1 and TRBJ1-1, with a possible D match to TRBD1 (5 bases). The length of the CDR3 is 14 residues. The V gene lost 3 bases and the J gene lost 3 bases, with 14 bases spanning the gap. Germline V gene sequence: CDR1 SQVTM, CDR2 ANQGSEA. The CDR3 DNA follows: TGCAGCGTTGACCCCCAGGGATTGGACACTGAAGCTTTCTTT. It codes for CSVDPQGLDTEAFF.

The DNA for the CDR3 is TGTGCCAGCAGTGTTTTGGGCATGGGCGAGCAGTTCTTC. This translates into CASSVLGMGEQFF. V gene TRBV2 combines with J gene TRBJ2-1; no definite D call. V was clipped by 4 bases and J by 10 bases, with 14 bases between them. CDR1 and CDR2 (germline): SNHLY, FYNNEI. The CDR3 extends over 13 amino acids.

The chain carries TRBV27 and TRBJ1-2; D is unclear. Germline loops: CDR1 MNHEY, CDR2 SMNVEV (reference sequence). The CDR3 sequence is 14 residues long. V was clipped by 11 bases and J by 0 bases, with 16 bases between them. The CDR3 sequence: CASRPGTSNYGYTF. CDR3 in DNA: TGTGCCTCGAGGCCCGGTACGTCTAACTATGGCTACACCTTC.

The chain couples TRBV6-6 to TRBJ2-5; tentatively, D is TRBD2 (5 bases). V shed 6 bases and J shed 1 base, with 18 bases lying between them. CDR1 and CDR2 (germline): MNHNY, SVGAGI (reference sequence). This CDR3 is built from 16 residues. Here the CDR3 DNA reads TGTGCCAGCAGCAAGCTCGGAGGACCGGGCCAAGAGACCCAGTACTTC. Protein product: CASSKLGGPGQETQYF.

The genes are TRBV6-6 and TRBJ1-2; 9 bases match TRBD1. There are 14 residues in the CDR3. Germline lookup yields CDR1 MNHNY and CDR2 SVGAGI (reference sequence). Trimming at V came to 7 bases and at J to 8 bases, leaving 11 bases not matched to a gene. CDR3 protein: CASNLFRQGEGYTF. The CDR3 bases are TGTGCCAGCAACCTATTCCGACAGGGGGAGGGCTACACCTTC.

This chain links TRBV19 with TRBJ1-6; 8 nucleotides agree with TRBD1. Germline-derived CDR1 and CDR2 are LNHDA and SQIVND (reference sequence). The CDR3 has 15 residues. J was trimmed by 7 bases and V by 7 bases; bases with no gene match: 9. The CDR3 is CASTPGGAGNSPLHF. The CDR3 region has the DNA TGTGCCAGTACCCCAGGGGGCGCTGGAAATTCACCCCTCCACTTT.

This clone was seen just once. The chain couples TRBV5-1 to TRBJ2-1; D is unclear. The V gene lost 3 bases and the J gene lost 4 bases, with 11 bases spanning the gap. CDR1 is SGHRS, CDR2 YFSETQ, per germline. The CDR3 sequence is 14 residues long. CDR3 region: CASSSWDGYNEQFF. For the CDR3, the DNA is TGCGCCAGCAGCTCATGGGATGGATACAATGAGCAGTTCTTC. The variable domain in full, completed from reference TRBV5-1 and TRBJ2-1, reads KAGVTQTPRYLIKTRGQQVTLSCSPISGHRSVSWYQQTPGQGLQFLFEYFSETQRNKGNFPGRFSGRQFSNSRSEMNVSTLELGDSALYLCASSSWDGYNEQFFGPGTRLTVL.

The rearrangement joins TRBV5-4 to TRBJ1-2, with 8 bases fitting TRBD1. Per the germline V gene, CDR1 is SGHNT and CDR2 is YYREEE (reference sequence). The CDR3 is 15 residues long. V shed 4 bases, J shed 4 bases, and the junction held 9 bases outside the gene matches. The CDR3 is CASSAGQGVRYGYTF. The CDR3 DNA follows: TGTGCCAGCAGCGCCGGACAGGGTGTTCGCTATGGCTACACCTTC.

The rearrangement joins TRBV6-1 to TRBJ2-2; D call uncertain. The CDR3 is 15 amino acids. CDR1 MNHNS and CDR2 SASEGT come from the germline V gene. V was trimmed by 2 bases and J by 1 base, leaving 8 bases between them. The CDR3 protein is CASSEQPLNTGELFF. In DNA, the CDR3 is TGTGCCAGCAGTGAACAGCCCTTGAACACCGGGGAGCTGTTTTTT.

This clone was recorded once. The J gene is TRBJ2-2, the V gene TRBV7-2; unclear D gene. Germline CDR1 SGHTA, CDR2 FQGNSA. The CDR3 runs 16 residues. V shed 2 bases and J shed 1 base, with 11 bases lying between them. The CDR3 region is CASSLQSGLNTGELFF. The CDR3 nucleotides read TGTGCCAGCAGCTTACAGTCCGGCCTGAACACCGGGGAGCTGTTTTTT. Full variable domain (missing parts from reference TRBV7-2 and TRBJ2-2): GAGVSQSPSNKVTEKGKDVELRCDPISGHTALYWYRQSLGQGLEFLIYFQGNSAPDKSGLPSDRFSAERTGGSVSTLTIQRTQQEDSAVYLCASSLQSGLNTGELFFGEGSRLTVL.

The chain couples TRBV4-1 to TRBJ1-1, with TRBD1 as a possible D gene (6 bases). CDR3 size: 16 residues. CDR1 and CDR2 (germline): MGHRA, YSYEKL. V was trimmed by 3 bases and J by 4 bases, leaving 18 bases between them. The CDR3 region has the DNA TGCGCCAGCAGCCAGGCCCCCGACAGGTTTGGCACTGAAGCTTTCTTT. It yields the protein CASSQAPDRFGTEAFF.

The V gene is TRBV10-2, the J gene TRBJ2-3; D gene uncertain. Trimming removed 4 bases at V and 6 bases at J, with 11 bases between. The germline V gene encodes CDR1 WSHSY and CDR2 SAAADI. This CDR3 has 13 amino acids. The CDR3 protein is CASSVSDWDTQYF. The CDR3 DNA sequence: TGCGCCAGCAGTGTAAGCGACTGGGATACGCAGTATTTT.

CDR3 DNA sequence: TGTGCCAGCAGAGGCTACCCGGGACTAATACCCGGGGAGCTGTTTTTT. Translating it yields CASRGYPGLIPGELFF. The rearrangement links TRBV28 to TRBJ2-2, with 7 bases that match TRBD2. CDR1 and CDR2 from the germline V gene are MDHEN and SYDVKM. V dropped 6 bases and J dropped 6; count of bases not matched to a gene: 13. This CDR3 spans 16 amino acids. Variable domain in full (rest from reference TRBV28 and TRBJ2-2): DVKVTQSSRYLVKRTGEKVFLECVQDMDHENMFWYRQDPGLGLRLIYFSYDVKMKEKGDIPEGYSVSREKKERFSLILESASTNQTSMYLCASRGYPGLIPGELFFGEGSRLTVL.

This clone was observed a few times. This chain uses TRBV5-6 with TRBJ2-2; unclear D gene. The length of the CDR3 is 13 residues. The V end lost 1 base, the J end lost 4 bases, and 5 bases lay between the germline ends. Germline CDR1 reads SGHDT; CDR2 reads YYEEEE. The CDR3 DNA reads as TGTGCCAGCAGCTTGACGATCACCGGGGAGCTGTTTTTT. This gives the protein CASSLTITGELFF.

V and J are TRBV11-2 and TRBJ2-7, with a tentative D call TRBD1 (6 bases). The V end was cut by 1 base, the J end by 4 bases, with 14 bases between. Looked up from germline, CDR1 is SGHAT and CDR2 is FQNNGV. The CDR3 has 15 residues. As DNA, the CDR3 is TGTGCCAGCAGCTTAGGAGGGACAAACCTTTACGAGCAGTACTTC. It yields the protein CASSLGGTNLYEQYF.

V is TRBV29-1 and J is TRBJ2-5; D might be TRBD1 (7 bases). With the DNA end fitting TRBJ2-7 better, the J assignment may be wrong. This CDR3 is 15 amino acids long. Germline CDR1 SQVTM, CDR2 ANQGSEA. CDR3 in amino acids: CSVSRGAGQRYEQYF. The CDR3 DNA sequence: TGCAGCGTTTCCAGGGGGGCGGGACAAAGGTACGAGCAGTACTTC.

V usage is TRBV4-1 and J usage is TRBJ2-7, with TRBD1 identical over 9 bases. Germline loops: CDR1 MGHRA, CDR2 YSYEKL. The CDR3 contains 16 residues. V was pared by 4 bases and J by 0 bases, with 7 bases of the junction left unmatched. CDR3 nucleotide sequence: TGCGCCAGCAGCCCAAGGCCGGGACAGGGCTCCTACGAGCAGTACTTC. This codes for CASSPRPGQGSYEQYF.

V is TRBV6-1 and J is TRBJ1-2; D unresolved. The CDR3 has 11 amino acids. V lost 6 bases to trimming and J lost 8 bases, with 10 bases between them. From germline, CDR1 is MNHNS and CDR2 SASEGT. The DNA for the CDR3 is TGTGCCAGCAGGGGTTGGGGAGGCTACACCTTC. It specifies CASRGWGGYTF.